The text below deals with one T cell receptor (beta chain). No cognate antigen has been identified for it. No much larger clonotype is one base removed from it; base qualities were not supplied. The data originate from a study of blood T cell repertoires in COVID-19 (dated by TCRdb to the early 2020s). Some background on the complete study: Samples from collaborators originated in the United States, Italy and Spain and spanned both the acute and convalescent phases of COVID-19. Where available, HLA class I and class II types were obtained from metadata supplied by the sample provider rather than from assay-based typing. The dataset comprised deeply sampled blood TCRbeta repertoires from subjects exposed to, actively infected with, or recovered from COVID-19. The samples were drawn from two sources: the first 160 participants of the ongoing ImmuneRACE study, and 1,000 to 1,500 subjects contributed by 6 global collaborators. Nearly every sample came with metadata listing a de-identified subject ID, COVID-19 status, age in years and sex. The material from the prospective study consisted of cDNA or gDNA derived from T cells, B-cell-depleted T cells, or PBMCs. A freely available public database, intended as a resource for researchers studying the immune response to SARS-CoV-2, is where the repertoires were released. General findings and caveats noted by the study authors: The amount of clinical and demographic metadata varied by source and participant and was provided uncurated.

TCRbeta CDR3 regions were amplified from genomic DNA by means of the immunoSEQ Assay, a bias-controlled multiplex PCR. In the source study's methods: The number of nucleated cells in each sample was estimated by amplification of reference gene primers within the assay. To quantify the absolute abundance of each unique TCRbeta CDR3 rearrangement, sequence reads were collapsed and filtered. For each sample, productive Simpson clonality was calculated as the square root of Simpson's diversity index over productive rearrangements. What TCRdb holds here is the immuneACCESS table cut down to in-frame rearrangements. Part of the clones is not present; checked against another copy, under half of the missing clones reflect an unresolved V gene, and the others are unexplained. V, J and clone size are those of that table, while D and trimming were read from the DNA. The sample contains around 180,000 clones, 80% to 90% of them found a single time. The ten largest clones take up 3% to 4% of the sample.

The collaborating institutions used their own protocols to collect whole blood in K2EDTA tubes. For TCRbeta analysis, collaborators shipped samples as frozen whole blood, isolated PBMCs, or DNA extracted from either of those sample types. Compared with germline, V lacks 4 bases and J lacks 5 bases; bases without a gene match: 9. The CDR1 and CDR2 encoded by the germline V gene (reference sequence) are MNHEY and SMNVEV. The CDR3, from cysteine to phenylalanine, totals 15 residues. Only the CDR3 DNA stays, 45 bases, in frame from base 1. This clonotype was sampled from a man between 60 and 75 years old with acute or convalescent COVID-19. Sequencing input: peripheral blood. The chain is made from TRBV27 and TRBJ2-5, and 8 bases in between align with TRBD2. CDR3 reads: CASSWIAGGRETQYF. In nucleotide form, the sequence is TGTGCCAGCAGTTGGATAGCGGGCGGGAGGGAGACCCAGTACTTC.